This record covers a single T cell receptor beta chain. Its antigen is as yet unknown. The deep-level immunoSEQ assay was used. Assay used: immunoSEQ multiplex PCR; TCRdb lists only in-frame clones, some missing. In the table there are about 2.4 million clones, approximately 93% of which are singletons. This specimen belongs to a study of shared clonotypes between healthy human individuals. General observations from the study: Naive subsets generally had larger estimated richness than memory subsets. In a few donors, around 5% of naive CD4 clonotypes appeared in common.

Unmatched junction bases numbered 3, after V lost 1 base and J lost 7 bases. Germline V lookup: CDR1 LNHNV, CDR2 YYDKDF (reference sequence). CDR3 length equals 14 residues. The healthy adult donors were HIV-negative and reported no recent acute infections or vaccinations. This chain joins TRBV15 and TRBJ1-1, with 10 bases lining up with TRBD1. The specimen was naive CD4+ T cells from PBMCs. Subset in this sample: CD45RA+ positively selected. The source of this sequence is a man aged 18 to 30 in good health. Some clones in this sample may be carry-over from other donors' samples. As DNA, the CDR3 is TGTGCCACCAGCAGAGGGACAGGGGGTTATGAAGCTTTCTTT. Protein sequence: CATSRGTGGYEAFF.